One and the same sample provided the 20 T cell receptor beta chains below, sequenced in a study of chronic HIV infection and antiretroviral therapy. A single record per CDR3 protein comes from TCRdb applying MiXCR to the 5' RACE reads. The repertoire has 45,000 to 55,000 distinct CDR3 sequences, about 18% of them found once; the top ten carry approximately 2.8%. The sequencing sample was made of peripheral blood. Every receptor here comes from an adult who had HIV and had not received antiretroviral therapy, or was an uninfected healthy control (not recorded which).

The gene calls are TRBV15 and TRBJ1-2; possible D gene TRBD1, 5 bases. Germline CDR1 and CDR2: LNHNV and YYDKDF (reference sequence). This CDR3 has 12 residues. V gave up 8 bases and J gave up 14 bases, with 21 bases separating them. This chain's CDR3 is CATGLGQTKLTF. For the CDR3, the DNA is TGTGCCACCGGTTTGGGGCAGACCAAACTAACCTTC.

This clonotype was seen more than once but under ten times. J is TRBJ1-6 and V is TRBV4-1, with 7 bases that match TRBD1. Germline V gene sequence: CDR1 MGHRA, CDR2 YSYEKL. V lost 3 bases to trimming and J lost 14 bases; unmatched junction nucleotides: 7. The CDR3 contains 13 residues. The CDR3 bases are TGCGCCAGCAGCCAGGGGAACAGGGGTACCCTCCACTTT. This codes for CASSQGNRGTLHF.

This clonotype came up a few times. The chain uses TRBV7-9 and TRBJ1-6; the D is unclear. Germline V gives CDR1 SEHNR, CDR2 FQNEAQ (reference sequence). The V gene lost 1 base and the J gene lost 7 bases, with 5 bases spanning the gap. The CDR3 is 13 residues long. The CDR3 loop reads CASSLEGNSPLHF. The CDR3 bases are TGTGCCAGCAGCTTAGAAGGGAATTCACCCCTCCACTTT.

The chain has TRBV2 and TRBJ1-1; D possibly corresponds to TRBD1 (5 bases). Germline CDR1 reads SNHLY; CDR2 reads FYNNEI. The CDR3 is 14 residues long. V was trimmed by 3 bases and J by 7 bases, leaving 15 bases between them. CDR3 sequence (DNA): TGTGCCAGCAGTGAGGGGGGACCGCTAATTGAAGCTTTCTTT. Translating it yields CASSEGGPLIEAFF.

The chain uses TRBV11-1 and TRBJ2-5; the D gene is possibly TRBD2 (6 bases). The V end was cut by 3 bases, the J end by 5 bases, with 10 bases between. CDR1 and CDR2 from the germline V gene are SGHAT and FQDESV (reference sequence). This CDR3 has 13 residues. The CDR3 bases are TGTGCCAGCAGCTTGACGGGGGTGGAGACCCAGTACTTC. It codes for CASSLTGVETQYF.

The chain combines TRBV3-1 with TRBJ1-5, with a tentative D call TRBD1 (6 bases). Trimming shortened V by 0 bases and J by 6 bases, and 15 bases separated the two germline ends. Germline loops: CDR1 LGHDT, CDR2 YNNKEL (reference sequence). The CDR3 extends over 16 amino acids. CDR3 DNA sequence: TGTGCCAGCAGCCAAGATCGGGGTCAGGGGACTCAGCCCCAGCATTTT. Its protein product is CASSQDRGQGTQPQHF.

This clonotype was observed a handful of times. V is TRBV4-1 and J is TRBJ2-3; D gene unclear. Trimming removed 5 bases at V and 5 bases at J, with 11 bases between. The germline V gene encodes CDR1 MGHRA and CDR2 YSYEKL. The CDR3 totals 13 residues. The DNA for the CDR3 is TGCGCCAGCAGCTCGCCCCTCAAAGATACGCAGTATTTT. This translates into CASSSPLKDTQYF.

This clonotype counts as medium-sized. V gene TRBV29-1 combines with J gene TRBJ1-2; possibly TRBD1 for D (6 bases). The V end was cut by 4 bases, the J end by 14 bases, with 20 bases between. The CDR3 has 12 amino acids. Germline loops: CDR1 SQVTM, CDR2 ANQGSEA. The chain's CDR3 is CSVGSATGLRTF. Written as DNA, the CDR3 is TGCAGCGTTGGGTCCGCCACAGGGTTAAGAACCTTC.

V and J are TRBV29-1 and TRBJ2-3; 8 bases line up with TRBD2. This CDR3 has 17 amino acids. The germline V gene encodes CDR1 SQVTM and CDR2 ANQGSEA. Written as DNA, the CDR3 is TGCAACCCCCTAAGCGGGAGCGAAGAGGGGACACAGTATACGCAGTATTTT. Residues: CNPLSGSEEGTQYTQYF.

V and J are TRBV29-1 and TRBJ2-3, with D perhaps TRBD1 or TRBD2 (5 bases each). Trimming cost V 2 bases and J 0 bases, with 12 bases left between them. CDR3 length: 15 amino acids. From germline, CDR1 is SQVTM and CDR2 ANQGSEA. The CDR3: CSVEYLGASTDTQYF. DNA for the CDR3: TGCAGCGTTGAATATCTCGGGGCCAGCACAGATACGCAGTATTTT.

V and J are TRBV28 and TRBJ2-3; possible D gene TRBD2, 7 bases. The CDR3 totals 18 residues. Germline V gives CDR1 MDHEN, CDR2 SYDVKM. The V end lost 5 bases, the J end lost 10 bases, and 31 bases lay between the germline ends. The CDR3: CASSEQGPYGREEVAQYF. CDR3 coding DNA: TGTGCCAGCAGTGAACAGGGTCCCTATGGGAGGGAGGAAGTTGCGCAGTATTTT. The variable domain in full, completed from reference TRBV28 and TRBJ2-3, reads DVKVTQSSRYLVKRTGEKVFLECVQDMDHENMFWYRQDPGLGLRLIYFSYDVKMKEKGDIPEGYSVSREKKERFSLILESASTNQTSMYLCASSEQGPYGREEVAQYFGPGTRLTVL.

The chain has TRBV29-1 and TRBJ2-7; D may be TRBD2 (5 bases). Between the trimmed V and J ends, which lost 5 bases and 10 bases, there was a span of 12 bases. The CDR3 is 10 amino acids. CDR1 and CDR2 (germline): SQVTM, ANQGSEA. Here the CDR3 DNA reads TGCAGCGTTTACGCTGAGGGCCAGTACTTC. It codes for CSVYAEGQYF.

In nucleotides, the CDR3 is TGTGCCAGCAGCTTCATCACAGATACGCAGTATTTT. Protein product: CASSFITDTQYF. The rearrangement joins TRBV7-9 to TRBJ2-3, with D unresolved. The V end was cut by 3 bases, the J end by 2 bases, with 3 bases between. CDR3 size: 12 residues. Germline lookup yields CDR1 SEHNR and CDR2 FQNEAQ (reference sequence).

The chain joins TRBV28 to TRBJ1-5; D is unresolved. V lost 10 bases, J lost 3 bases, and 13 bases lay in between. The CDR3 contains 13 residues. CDR1 and CDR2 from the germline V gene are MDHEN and SYDVKM. The CDR3 loop is CANSGRFNQPQHF. The CDR3 DNA is TGTGCCAACTCTGGGAGGTTCAATCAGCCCCAGCATTTT.

The table lists this clonotype with a few counts. The V gene is TRBV20-1, the J gene TRBJ1-3; D unresolved. The CDR3 is made up of 14 amino acids. From germline, CDR1 is DFQATT and CDR2 SNEGSKA (reference sequence). V lost 2 bases to trimming and J lost 1 base, with 9 bases between them. The CDR3 loop reads CSARLGSSGNTIYF. DNA for the CDR3: TGCAGTGCTAGACTGGGATCGTCTGGAAACACCATATATTTT.

This clonotype has a handful of counts. This sequence joins TRBV7-2 and TRBJ1-6, with TRBD1 matching 8 bases. The V gene end was trimmed by 5 bases and the J gene end by 3 bases; junction bases not matched to a gene: 6. This CDR3 has 16 residues. Germline V lookup: CDR1 SGHTA, CDR2 FQGNSA. The DNA of the CDR3 is TGTGCCAGCAGCCCATTAGACAGGGGCTATAATTCACCCCTCCACTTT. Translating gives CASSPLDRGYNSPLHF.

The rearrangement links TRBV24-1 to TRBJ1-1; D is ambiguous. V lost 5 bases and J lost 7, with 7 bases in between. Germline values: CDR1 KGHDR, CDR2 SFDVKD. The CDR3 totals 11 residues. The CDR3: CATSGGGEAFF. CDR3 coding DNA: TGTGCCACCAGTGGAGGAGGTGAAGCTTTCTTT.

This clonotype was detected a few times. J is TRBJ2-6 and V is TRBV11-3, with 12 nucleotides matching TRBD2. The CDR3 is made up of 19 amino acids. In germline, CDR1 is SGHNT, CDR2 YENEEA. The trim removed 5 bases at V and 0 bases at J, leaving 8 bases unmatched. CDR3 in DNA: TGTGCCAGCAGCCCGGGACTAGCGGGTGAATCCTCTGGGGCCAACGTCCTGACTTTC. Protein product: CASSPGLAGESSGANVLTF.

The chain joins TRBV7-6 to TRBJ2-7; the match to TRBD2 covers 10 bases. Germline V gene sequence: CDR1 SGHVS, CDR2 FNYEAQ. CDR3 size: 15 residues. V gave up 1 base and J gave up 3 bases; unmatched junction bases: 3. The CDR3 DNA reads as TGTGCCAGCAGCTTAGGCGGGACTAGCGTCTACGAGCAGTACTTC. Its protein is CASSLGGTSVYEQYF.

This clonotype was seen a few times. The rearrangement uses TRBV28 and TRBJ1-3; perhaps TRBD1 as D (6 bases). CDR3 length: 15 residues. Germline V CDR1 and CDR2: MDHEN, SYDVKM. The V and J ends lost 3 bases and 2 bases respectively, with 11 bases between them. CDR3 amino acids: CASSLWDTPGNTIYF. The CDR3 DNA reads TGTGCCAGCAGTTTGTGGGACACCCCTGGAAACACCATATATTTT.